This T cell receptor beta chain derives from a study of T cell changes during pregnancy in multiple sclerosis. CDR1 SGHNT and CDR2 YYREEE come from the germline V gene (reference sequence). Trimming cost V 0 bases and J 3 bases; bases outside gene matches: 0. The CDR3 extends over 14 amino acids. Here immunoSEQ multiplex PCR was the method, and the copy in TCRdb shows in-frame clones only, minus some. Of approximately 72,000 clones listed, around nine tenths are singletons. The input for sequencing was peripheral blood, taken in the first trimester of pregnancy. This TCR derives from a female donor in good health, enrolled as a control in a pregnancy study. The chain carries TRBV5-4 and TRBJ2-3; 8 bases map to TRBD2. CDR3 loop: CASSLGGRTDTQYF. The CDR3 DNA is TGTGCCAGCAGCTTGGGCGGGAGGACAGATACGCAGTATTTT.